This TCR beta chain was sequenced in a study of cytomegalovirus exposure and HLA in healthy donors. V dropped 5 bases and J dropped 2 bases, with 9 bases sitting between them. The germline V gene has CDR1 MNHEY and CDR2 SMNVEV (reference sequence). This CDR3 is 13 amino acids long. Both 60 Vbeta primers and 13 Jbeta primers went into the PCR. Produced via immunoSEQ multiplex PCR; TCRdb's table is partial and in-frame only. This sample has about 98,000 clones, with around 68% found just once. The chain is built from TRBV27 and TRBJ1-2; a possible D gene is TRBD1 (6 bases). The sequenced material came from PBMCs. The origin of this receptor is a man aged 45-60 years in good health and CMV-seronegative. The DNA of the CDR3 is TGTGCCAGCAGTGGACAGCGGAACTATGGCTACACCTTC. Translating gives CASSGQRNYGYTF.